One and the same sample provided the 17 T cell receptor beta chains below, sequenced in a study of T cell responses to AZD1222 COVID-19 vaccine. Libraries were prepared by immunoSEQ multiplex PCR; TCRdb keeps only in-frame clonotypes and omits some of them. This table has around 130,000 clones, about 86% appearing once. This sample comprised peripheral blood, obtained on day 0 of AZD1222 vaccination. The receptors were sampled from an adult in good health.

The gene calls are TRBV4-1 and TRBJ2-1; D remains unclear. Trimming pared 1 base from V and 6 bases from J, leaving 7 bases between. The CDR3 is 13 amino acids. Germline-derived CDR1 and CDR2 are MGHRA and YSYEKL. The CDR3: CASSQGIPNEQFF. Written as DNA, the CDR3 is TGCGCCAGCAGCCAAGGGATCCCCAATGAGCAGTTCTTC.

V usage is TRBV7-7 and J usage is TRBJ2-1; maybe TRBD1 (6 bases). V shed 3 bases and J shed 4 bases, with 7 bases lying between them. This CDR3 is built from 13 residues. The germline V gene has CDR1 SSHAT and CDR2 FNYEAQ (reference sequence). The CDR3, as DNA: TGTGCCAGCAGCTTGGACAGTTACAATGAGCAGTTCTTC. It encodes CASSLDSYNEQFF. The entire variable domain, with the rest obtained from reference TRBV7-7 and TRBJ2-1, is as follows: GAGVSQSPRYKVTKRGQDVTLRCDPISSHATLYWYQQALGQGPEFLTYFNYEAQPDKSGLPSDRFSAERPEGSISTLTIQRTEQRDSAMYRCASSLDSYNEQFFGPGTRLTVL.

V is TRBV12-3 or TRBV12-4 and J is TRBJ2-1; possibly TRBD1 for D (5 bases). The germline V and J ends were trimmed by 3 bases and 8 bases, with 8 bases remaining between them. The CDR3 extends over 12 amino acids. For the CDR3, the DNA is TGTGCCAGCAGTTTCCAGGGCGATGAGCAGTTCTTC. Amino acid sequence: CASSFQGDEQFF.

This chain uses TRBV2 with TRBJ2-3, with TRBD1 matching 8 bases. CDR1 and CDR2 (germline): SNHLY, FYNNEI. V was pared by 10 bases and J by 0 bases, with 15 bases of the junction left unmatched. The CDR3 is made up of 17 amino acids. The CDR3: CAISGTGDSTSTDTQYF. The CDR3 bases are TGTGCCATTTCCGGGACAGGAGACTCTACTAGCACAGATACGCAGTATTTT.

The rearrangement links TRBV6-6 to TRBJ2-1, with 11 bases matching TRBD1. The CDR3 is 13 residues long. With 7 bases clipped from V and 8 bases from J, the junction kept 4 bases outside the gene matches. Germline V gene data show CDR1 as MNHNY and CDR2 as SVGAGI (reference sequence). CDR3 protein: CASKGQGGDEQFF. In DNA form, the CDR3 reads TGTGCCAGCAAGGGACAGGGGGGCGATGAGCAGTTCTTC.

This clone was seen only once. The chain uses TRBV5-4 and TRBJ1-4; D is uncertain. The CDR3 runs to 15 residues. Per the germline V gene, CDR1 is SGHNT and CDR2 is YYREEE (reference sequence). V lost 3 bases and J 7 bases, leaving 16 bases between the germline ends. CDR3 in DNA: TGTGCCAGCAGCTCGATAGTGGAGGAAGGTGAAAAACTGTTTTTT. This sequence encodes CASSSIVEEGEKLFF.

The V and J genes are TRBV6-5 and TRBJ2-2, with D hard to call. In germline, CDR1 is MNHEY, CDR2 SVGAGI. The V end lost 0 bases, the J end lost 4 bases, and 12 bases lay between the germline ends. The CDR3 length is 16 residues. The DNA for the CDR3 is TGTGCCAGCAGTTACTCGACTTTTACGACCACCGGGGAGCTGTTTTTT. Amino acids: CASSYSTFTTTGELFF.

This chain links TRBV30 with TRBJ2-2; 9 bases line up with TRBD1. Trimming took 8 bases from V and 5 from J; bases not matched to a gene: 6. CDR3 length: 13 residues. Germline lookup yields CDR1 GTSNPN and CDR2 SVGIG (reference sequence). The DNA of the CDR3 is TGTGCCCAACGGGGACAGGGTACCGGGGAGCTGTTTTTT. Its protein is CAQRGQGTGELFF.

V is TRBV15 and J is TRBJ2-5; D ambiguous. Trimming stripped 0 bases from V and 5 bases from J, with 1 base between. Per the germline V gene, CDR1 is LNHNV and CDR2 is YYDKDF (reference sequence). The CDR3 has 11 residues. CDR3 protein: CATSREETQYF. The CDR3 nucleotides read TGTGCCACCAGCAGAGAGGAGACCCAGTACTTC.

The table lists this clone with a count of one. V gene TRBV3-1 (or the pseudogene TRBV3-2) combines with J gene TRBJ2-1; D not resolved. This CDR3 spans 12 amino acids. Germline lookup yields CDR1 LGHDT and CDR2 YNNKEL (reference sequence). The CDR3 is CASIGSYNEQFF. Written as DNA, the CDR3 is TGTGCTAGTATCGGGTCCTACAATGAGCAGTTCTTC.

The V and J genes are TRBV30 and TRBJ1-2; 8 bases are shared with TRBD1. V lost 5 bases, J lost 5 bases, and 7 bases stayed unmatched. The CDR3 spans 13 residues. Germline-derived CDR1 and CDR2 are GTSNPN and SVGIG (reference sequence). The DNA of the CDR3 is TGTGCCTGGGAGGACAGGGTACGGTATGGCTACACCTTC. The encoded protein is CAWEDRVRYGYTF.

V and J are TRBV6-5 and TRBJ1-4; a possible D gene is TRBD1 (6 bases). The germline V and J ends were trimmed by 5 bases and 0 bases, with 7 bases remaining between them. The CDR3 runs to 14 residues. From germline, CDR1 is MNHEY and CDR2 SVGAGI. The CDR3: CASSTGSTNEKLFF. CDR3 bases: TGTGCCAGCAGTACAGGGTCAACTAATGAAAAACTGTTTTTT.

The gene calls are TRBV7-9 and TRBJ2-7; TRBD1 matches 7 bases. CDR1 is SEHNR, CDR2 FQNEAQ, per germline (reference sequence). There are 15 residues in the CDR3. Trimming removed 4 bases from V and 5 bases from J; junction bases left unmatched: 11. The CDR3 DNA sequence: TGTGCCAGCAGCTCCCCGGAGCAGGGGGACAACGAGCAGTACTTC. It is translated as CASSSPEQGDNEQYF.

The rearrangement links TRBV19 to TRBJ2-1; 9 bases line up with TRBD2. The trim removed 5 bases at V and 6 bases at J, leaving 8 bases unmatched. The CDR3 contains 15 residues. Looked up from germline, CDR1 is LNHDA and CDR2 is SQIVND (reference sequence). The CDR3 protein is CASSSLAGPGNEQFF. DNA for the CDR3: TGTGCCAGTAGTTCCCTAGCGGGGCCGGGCAATGAGCAGTTCTTC.

The chain couples TRBV18 to TRBJ2-7, with 8 bases fitting TRBD1. Germline V lookup: CDR1 KGHSH, CDR2 LQKENI. The CDR3 consists of 15 residues. Losses at the gene ends were 4 bases for V and 1 base for J; bases not matched to a gene: 6. In DNA, the CDR3 is TGTGCCAGCTCACTAGACAGGGGTCGGTCCTACGAGCAGTACTTC. It translates to CASSLDRGRSYEQYF.

The genes are TRBV5-1 and TRBJ1-2, with D unclear. Germline V lookup: CDR1 SGHRS, CDR2 YFSETQ. The CDR3 extends over 15 amino acids. The V gene lost 0 bases and the J gene lost 4 bases, with 13 bases spanning the gap. The CDR3 loop reads CASSLEGDRSYGYTF. In DNA form, the CDR3 reads TGCGCCAGCAGCTTGGAGGGCGACCGGAGCTATGGCTACACCTTC. The entire variable domain, with the rest obtained from reference TRBV5-1 and TRBJ1-2, is as follows: KAGVTQTPRYLIKTRGQQVTLSCSPISGHRSVSWYQQTPGQGLQFLFEYFSETQRNKGNFPGRFSGRQFSNSRSEMNVSTLELGDSALYLCASSLEGDRSYGYTFGSGTRLTVV.

V gene TRBV12-3 or TRBV12-4 combines with J gene TRBJ1-1, with D perhaps matching TRBD1 (5 bases). V was cut by 2 bases and J by 1 base, with 5 bases left in between. The CDR3 is made up of 13 amino acids. The CDR3 region has the DNA TGTGCCAGCAGTTTACAGGGGAACACTGAAGCTTTCTTT. It codes for CASSLQGNTEAFF.